Reported below is one T cell receptor beta chain. The antigen remains unidentified. This CDR3 is 18 amino acids long. V lost 2 bases to trimming and J lost 3 bases; unmatched junction nucleotides: 11. CDR1 KGHSH and CDR2 LQKENI come from the germline V gene. This entry belongs to a study of Tregs in tolerant kidney transplant recipients. Study results and limitations: No direct test of biological reproducibility was done here. Tregs expanded with activated donor B cells seemed most donor-specific.

The repertoire was sequenced with immunoSEQ multiplex PCR; TCRdb's copy has only in-frame clones and lacks some. This table has around 30,000 clones, about 79% appearing once. The clonotype originates from a human donor in good health. This rearrangement joins TRBV18 to TRBJ2-3; 10 bases line up with TRBD1. The sequenced sample consisted of Tregs from blood cultured with allogeneic cells. DNA of the CDR3: TGTGCCAGCTCACCATCCCACGTGACAGGGGGCAGGACAGATACGCAGTATTTT. This sequence encodes CASSPSHVTGGRTDTQYF.